These T cell receptor beta chains were read from a single sample in a study of cytomegalovirus exposure and HLA in healthy donors. Measured with immunoSEQ multiplex PCR; TCRdb has only the in-frame clones, and not every one. The sample carries some 270,000 clones, around 85% recorded once. Sequencing was done on a sample of PBMCs. These receptors all stem from a woman between 18 and 30 years old in good health and CMV-seronegative. CDR3s include the opening cysteine and the closing phenylalanine or tryptophan. The D gene is left open where the match is weak. Part of the rows lack a size; the others show once, few, many or a class for expanded clones.

J	D	V	size	CDR3	DNA
TRBJ1-1	.	TRBV5-1	.	CASSLQVGGTEAFF	TGCGCCAGCAGCCTCCAAGTGGGGGGTACTGAAGCTTTCTTT
TRBJ1-5	.	TRBV6-5	.	CASSLTGNQPQHF	TGTGCCAGCAGCCTTACGGGGAATCAGCCCCAGCATTTT
TRBJ2-5	TRBD2	TRBV29-1	.	CSVRGGAETQYF	TGCAGCGTCCGGGGGGGGGCAGAGACCCAGTACTTC
TRBJ2-3	TRBD1	TRBV19	.	CASNRDRMSTDTQYF	TGTGCCAGTAACCGGGACAGGATGAGCACAGATACGCAGTATTTT
TRBJ1-1	.	TRBV18	.	CASSPRWEGKGTEAFF	TGTGCCAGCTCACCACGGTGGGAGGGCAAGGGTACTGAAGCTTTCTTT
TRBJ1-6	.	TRBV15	once	CATSRGRREAGGSYNSPLHF	TGTGCCACCAGCAGGGGAAGGAGGGAAGCGGGAGGCTCCTATAATTCACCCCTCCACTTT
TRBJ1-4	.	TRBV18	.	CASSPPGSKGEKLFF	TGTGCCAGCTCACCACCAGGGAGTAAGGGTGAAAAACTGTTTTTT
TRBJ1-1	.	TRBV27	once	CASSSPGLLSNTEAFF	TGTGCCAGCAGCTCGCCAGGACTTCTTTCGAACACTGAAGCTTTCTTT
TRBJ1-2	.	TRBV30	few	CAGDRGNYGYTF	TGTGCTGGAGATAGGGGAAACTATGGCTACACCTTC
TRBJ2-1	TRBD2	TRBV7-9	.	CASSISGVGEIVNEQFF	TGTGCCAGCAGCATAAGCGGGGTCGGGGAGATTGTCAATGAGCAGTTCTTC
TRBJ1-2	TRBD1	TRBV5-4	.	CASSLPGQGRNGYTF	TGTGCCAGCAGCCTCCCGGGACAGGGAAGGAATGGCTACACCTTC
TRBJ1-6	.	TRBV6-1	.	CASSELYFQNSPLHF	TGTGCCAGCAGTGAATTGTACTTCCAAAATTCACCCCTCCACTTT
TRBJ1-1	TRBD1	TRBV7-2	.	CASSPGQGAVTEAFF	TGTGCCAGCAGCCCCGGACAGGGGGCGGTCACTGAAGCTTTCTTT
TRBJ2-3	.	TRBV9	.	CASSVGGQTFTDTQYF	TGTGCCAGCAGCGTAGGAGGACAGACCTTCACAGATACGCAGTATTTT